This passage covers 4 T cell receptor beta chains from one sample sequenced in a study of cytomegalovirus exposure and HLA in healthy donors (dated by TCRdb to the late 2010s). The library was built by means of the immunoSEQ multiplex PCR assay. For the multiplex PCR, a mixture combining 60 forward primers for TCR Vbeta segments and 13 reverse primers for TCR Jbeta segments was used. This immuneACCESS table, as held by TCRdb, lists in-frame sequences with V and J called but not all clones. Of the missing ones, under half trace to an unresolved V gene in checked studies; the others have no known cause. The sample contains 130,000 to 150,000 clones, about 79% of them found a single time. Over 2.5% of the sample rests with the top ten. Specimen: PBMCs. These receptor sequences come from a male donor in good health and CMV-seronegative.

The rearrangement uses TRBV19 and TRBJ1-1; tentatively, D is TRBD1 (5 bases). CDR1 LNHDA and CDR2 SQIVND come from the germline V gene (reference sequence). There are 15 residues in the CDR3. V was clipped by 3 bases and J by 4 bases, with 15 bases between them. The CDR3 DNA follows: TGTGCCAGTAGTATCTCAGGGATGGTGGTCACTGAAGCTTTCTTT. Translating gives CASSISGMVVTEAFF.

Of note for this clone: In the same sample, other DNA sequences code for this CDR3. The chain has TRBV5-1 and TRBJ2-7; D unresolved. This CDR3 has 13 residues. Germline CDR1 and CDR2: SGHRS and YFSETQ. V lost 0 bases and J 4 bases, leaving 8 bases between the germline ends. The CDR3 bases are TGCGCCAGCAGCTTGGACAGCCCATACGAGCAGTACTTC. Translation: CASSLDSPYEQYF.

This clone was picked up a small number of times. This chain links TRBV7-9 with TRBJ2-7; TRBD2 agrees at 10 bases. V was pared by 3 bases and J by 2 bases, with 4 bases of the junction left unmatched. The CDR3 is made up of 15 amino acids. Looked up from germline, CDR1 is SEHNR and CDR2 is FQNEAQ (reference sequence). DNA for the CDR3: TGTGCCAGCAGCTTGCCGCTAGCGGGGGCCTACGAGCAGTACTTC. Residues: CASSLPLAGAYEQYF.

The J gene is TRBJ1-1, the V gene TRBV5-1, with D maybe TRBD1 (6 bases). Germline CDR1 reads SGHRS; CDR2 reads YFSETQ. The V end was cut by 1 base, the J end by 5 bases, with 15 bases between. This CDR3 is 15 amino acids long. The CDR3 bases are TGCGCCAGCAGCTTGCTCGAGGGAGGGGGGACTGAAGCTTTCTTT. Translation gives CASSLLEGGGTEAFF.